This T cell receptor (beta chain) comes out of a study of blood T cell repertoires in COVID-19. Germline-derived CDR1 and CDR2 are LGHDT and YNNKEL (reference sequence). The V and J ends lost 0 bases and 0 bases, in that order; junction bases with no gene match: 7. The CDR3 covers 17 residues. Here immunoSEQ multiplex PCR was the method, and the copy in TCRdb shows in-frame clones only, minus some. The data show some 11,000 clones, 80% to 95% seen once. The material sequenced was peripheral blood. The TCR comes from a woman aged 65 to 85 with active COVID-19. V usage is TRBV3-1 (or the pseudogene TRBV3-2) and J usage is TRBJ1-2, with 7 nucleotides matching TRBD1. Written as DNA, the CDR3 is TGTGCCAGCAGCCAAGATCGAAGGGACAGTTCTAACTATGGCTACACCTTC. It encodes CASSQDRRDSSNYGYTF.